What follows are 23 T cell receptor beta chains derived from one specimen sequenced in a study of T cells after posttransplantation cyclophosphamide. Sequenced by immunoSEQ multiplex PCR; TCRdb stores in-frame clones only, minus some. The table records under 20,000 clones, 74% of them present only once. Cyclophosphamide on days +3 and +4 followed busulfan-fludarabine conditioning and a marrow graft. Material: PBMCs, obtained after an allogeneic stem cell transplant with post-transplant cyclophosphamide. The receptors here all came from a male patient aged 25 to 39 who received an allogeneic stem cell transplant from a related donor, was CMV-positive, and had acute GVHD only. The graft donor may have contributed some T cells.

The chain carries TRBV19 and TRBJ2-1; TRBD2 aligns across 9 bases. The V segment lost 6 bases and the J segment 0 bases; nucleotides outside the gene matches: 3. In germline, CDR1 is LNHDA, CDR2 SQIVND (reference sequence). CDR3 length equals 15 residues. CDR3: CASRTSGSSYNEQFF. CDR3 coding DNA: TGTGCCAGTAGGACTAGCGGCAGCTCCTACAATGAGCAGTTCTTC.

This chain connects TRBV27 to TRBJ2-3; TRBD2 aligns across 12 bases. The CDR3 sequence is 15 residues long. Germline values: CDR1 MNHEY, CDR2 SMNVEV (reference sequence). J lost 5 bases, V lost 6 bases, and 6 bases had no gene match. CDR3 bases: TGTGCCAGCAGGACGACTAGCGGGGGATTAGATACGCAGTATTTT. Encoded protein: CASRTTSGGLDTQYF.

CDR3 sequence: CASSQQGTRTGELFF. CDR3 in DNA: TGTGCCAGCAGCCAACAGGGCACTCGCACCGGGGAGCTGTTTTTT. V usage is TRBV11-2 and J usage is TRBJ2-2, with D possibly matching TRBD1 (6 bases). The CDR3 spans 15 residues. Trimming shortened V by 5 bases and J by 4 bases, and 14 bases separated the two germline ends. CDR1 is SGHAT and CDR2 is FQNNGV in the germline V gene.

This sequence joins TRBV7-9 and TRBJ1-1; maybe TRBD1 (6 bases). The CDR3 length is 14 residues. Germline V lookup: CDR1 SEHNR, CDR2 FQNEAQ (reference sequence). V gave up 5 bases and J gave up 0 bases, with 10 bases separating them. The CDR3 region is CASSRGQLNTEAFF. For the CDR3, the DNA is TGTGCCAGCAGCCGCGGACAGTTGAACACTGAAGCTTTCTTT.

The chain recombines TRBV30 with TRBJ1-2; D call uncertain. The CDR3 spans 11 residues. Trimming left V 0 bases short and J 4 bases short, with 3 bases between. The V gene's germline CDR1 is GTSNPN and CDR2 SVGIG (reference sequence). CDR3: CAWSVLYGYTF. The CDR3 DNA is TGTGCCTGGAGTGTACTCTATGGCTACACCTTC.

The rearrangement joins TRBV5-4 to TRBJ1-4; TRBD1 might be the D (5 bases). V gave up 0 bases and J gave up 4 bases, with 13 bases separating them. The germline V gene encodes CDR1 SGHNT and CDR2 YYREEE (reference sequence). The CDR3 is 16 residues long. For the CDR3, the DNA is TGTGCCAGCAGCTTGGGACTCCAGGGAGGTAATGAAAAACTGTTTTTT. It yields the protein CASSLGLQGGNEKLFF.

The rearrangement joins TRBV5-4 to TRBJ2-7, with a possible D match to TRBD1 (6 bases). Trimming took 4 bases from V and 2 from J, leaving 22 bases between them. Looked up from germline, CDR1 is SGHNT and CDR2 is YYREEE (reference sequence). The CDR3 covers 17 residues. This CDR3 reads CASSPGTPGALTYEQYF. CDR3 in DNA: TGTGCCAGCAGCCCCGGGACACCCGGGGCTTTGACCTACGAGCAGTACTTC.

This clone was counted between two and nine times. The chain employs TRBV15 and TRBJ1-1; 7 nucleotides agree with TRBD1. The CDR3 is made up of 14 amino acids. The germline V gene encodes CDR1 LNHNV and CDR2 YYDKDF (reference sequence). The J segment lost 2 bases and the V segment lost 4 bases, leaving 4 bases of the junction unmatched. The CDR3 sequence: CATSTTGENTEAFF. As DNA, the CDR3 is TGTGCCACCAGCACTACAGGGGAAAACACTGAAGCTTTCTTT.

This chain links TRBV7-9 with TRBJ2-1, with TRBD2 as a possible D gene (9 bases). V was pared by 5 bases and J by 7 bases, with 18 bases between. The V gene's germline CDR1 is SEHNR and CDR2 FQNEAQ (reference sequence). The CDR3 spans 15 residues. In DNA, the CDR3 is TGTGCCAGCAGCAGACAGGGGACTAGCTCAAATGAGCAGTTCTTC. This translates into CASSRQGTSSNEQFF.

The CDR3 protein is CASSLALMNTGELFF. The DNA of the CDR3 is TGTGCCAGCAGCTTAGCACTTATGAACACCGGGGAGCTGTTTTTT. This chain links TRBV7-2 with TRBJ2-2; D call uncertain. The CDR3 extends over 15 amino acids. V gave up 0 bases and J gave up 1 base, with 6 bases separating them. Germline V gene lookup returns CDR1 SGHTA and CDR2 FQGNSA.

The V gene is TRBV4-3, the J gene TRBJ2-2, with D unclear. CDR3 length: 14 residues. Germline CDR1 and CDR2: LGHNA and YSLEER. The ends were cut back, 0 bases at V and 4 bases at J, with 6 bases in the middle. This chain's CDR3 is CASSQDPFTGELFF. The DNA for the CDR3 is TGCGCCAGCAGCCAAGACCCCTTCACCGGGGAGCTGTTTTTT.

The chain recombines TRBV4-2 with TRBJ2-5, with D possibly matching TRBD2 (5 bases). V shed 2 bases and J shed 5 bases, with 9 bases lying between them. This CDR3 is 13 amino acids long. The V gene's germline CDR1 is LGHNA and CDR2 YNFKEQ. CDR3 amino acids: CASSQTSMETQYF. CDR3 DNA: TGTGCCAGCAGCCAAACTAGTATGGAGACCCAGTACTTC.

As to this clone: Distinct nucleotide sequences in the sample also encode this CDR3. This chain links TRBV7-9 with TRBJ2-5, with D unclear. The V end lost 1 base, the J end lost 2 bases, and 5 bases lay between the germline ends. Germline values: CDR1 SEHNR, CDR2 FQNEAQ (reference sequence). CDR3 length: 13 residues. Here the CDR3 reads CASSLGRQETQYF. CDR3 coding DNA: TGTGCCAGCAGCTTAGGCAGACAAGAGACCCAGTACTTC.

DNA for the CDR3: TGTGCCAGCAGTGACCGGGACAGGGGGCCCTACAAAGTC. It specifies CASSDRDRGPYKV. The V call is TRBV6-1, the J call TRBJ2-7, with 12 bases fitting TRBD1. The germline V gene encodes CDR1 MNHNS and CDR2 SASEGT. This CDR3 has 13 residues.

The chain has TRBV11-2 and TRBJ2-6, with 7 bases aligning to TRBD1. Trimming cost V 5 bases and J 0 bases; bases outside gene matches: 7. Per the germline V gene, CDR1 is SGHAT and CDR2 is FQNNGV. This CDR3 is 17 amino acids long. CDR3 loop: CASSPGQQISGANVLTF. The CDR3 region has the DNA TGTGCCAGCAGCCCGGGACAGCAAATCTCTGGGGCCAACGTCCTGACTTTC.

This chain links TRBV25-1 with TRBJ1-3; tentatively, D is TRBD1 (5 bases). The V end lost 7 bases, the J end lost 8 bases, and 9 bases lay between the germline ends. The CDR3 has 11 amino acids. Germline CDR1 and CDR2: MGHDK and SYGVNS. CDR3 coding DNA: TGTGCCAGCACCCCGGGGGACACCATATATTTT. Protein sequence: CASTPGDTIYF.

The chain employs TRBV5-1 and TRBJ1-3, with 7 bases that match TRBD1. J was trimmed by 0 bases and V by 4 bases; bases with no gene match: 7. Per the germline V gene, CDR1 is SGHRS and CDR2 is YFSETQ. The CDR3 runs to 16 residues. The CDR3 DNA sequence: TGCGCCAGCAGCCCCATGGGACAGAACTCTGGAAACACCATATATTTT. Translating gives CASSPMGQNSGNTIYF.

The chain joins TRBV7-9 to TRBJ1-2; the D is unclear. The CDR3 contains 14 residues. Germline loops: CDR1 SEHNR, CDR2 FQNEAQ (reference sequence). V lost 1 base and J 3 bases, leaving 9 bases between the germline ends. CDR3 sequence reads: CASSLVASDYGYTF. The DNA of the CDR3 is TGTGCCAGCAGCTTAGTAGCAAGCGACTATGGCTACACCTTC.

This clone has more than one count but fewer than ten. As DNA, the CDR3 is TGTGCCAGCAGTGCGTCGGGGGGGCGGAATGAGCAGTTCTTC. Its translation: CASSASGGRNEQFF. The rearrangement joins TRBV6-1 to TRBJ2-1, with 8 bases that match TRBD2. This CDR3 has 14 residues. CDR1 is MNHNS and CDR2 is SASEGT in the germline V gene. V gave up 4 bases and J gave up 7 bases; unmatched junction bases: 6.

The chain is built from TRBV4-3 and TRBJ2-2, with TRBD2 as a possible D gene (6 bases). The CDR3 is 14 amino acids. CDR1 and CDR2 (germline): LGHNA, YSLEER. V lost 0 bases and J 6 bases, leaving 8 bases between the germline ends. The CDR3 spells CASSQDSGAGELFF. The CDR3 nucleotides read TGCGCCAGCAGCCAAGACTCGGGGGCCGGGGAGCTGTTTTTT.

The J gene is TRBJ1-1, the V gene TRBV14, with a weak D call TRBD1 (6 bases). The V gene lost 1 base and the J gene lost 4 bases, with 7 bases spanning the gap. CDR1 and CDR2 (germline): SGHDN, FVKESK. The CDR3 sequence is 13 residues long. The CDR3 here is CASSQARGTEAFF. The CDR3 DNA is TGTGCCAGCAGCCAAGCCAGGGGCACTGAAGCTTTCTTT.

This clone was seen only a few times. The chain couples TRBV10-3 to TRBJ1-1; tentatively, D is TRBD1 (5 bases). CDR1 and CDR2 (germline): ENHRY, SYGVKD. CDR3 length: 15 residues. V was pared by 2 bases and J by 7 bases, with 17 bases between. The CDR3 bases are TGTGCCATCAGTGAGAGGGGACTGGGAAAGATTGAAGCTTTCTTT. It specifies CAISERGLGKIEAFF.

The gene calls are TRBV7-2 and TRBJ2-3, with 7 positions matching TRBD2. The germline V gene encodes CDR1 SGHTA and CDR2 FQGNSA. This CDR3 region has 13 residues. The V and J ends lost 2 bases and 13 bases, in that order; junction bases with no gene match: 9. The CDR3 nucleotides are TGTGCCAGCAGCTTACAGAAGGCCGGGACTAAGTATTTT. Its protein product is CASSLQKAGTKYF.